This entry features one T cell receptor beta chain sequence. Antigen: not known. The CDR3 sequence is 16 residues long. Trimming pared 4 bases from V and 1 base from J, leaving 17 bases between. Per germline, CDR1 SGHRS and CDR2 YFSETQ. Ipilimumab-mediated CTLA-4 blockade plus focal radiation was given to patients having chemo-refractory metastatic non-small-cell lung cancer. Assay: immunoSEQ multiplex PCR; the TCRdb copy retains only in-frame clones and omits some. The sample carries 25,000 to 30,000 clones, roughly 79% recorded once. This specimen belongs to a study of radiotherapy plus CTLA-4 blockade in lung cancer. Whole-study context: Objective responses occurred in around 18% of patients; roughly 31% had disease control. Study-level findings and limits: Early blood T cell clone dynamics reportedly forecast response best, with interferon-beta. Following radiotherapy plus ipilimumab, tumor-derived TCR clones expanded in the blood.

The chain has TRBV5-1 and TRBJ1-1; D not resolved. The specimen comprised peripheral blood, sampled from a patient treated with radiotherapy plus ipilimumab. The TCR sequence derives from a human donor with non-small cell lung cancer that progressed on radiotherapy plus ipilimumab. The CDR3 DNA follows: TGCGCCAGCAGCCCCTACGTCGGACCGACGAACACTGAAGCTTTCTTT. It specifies CASSPYVGPTNTEAFF.